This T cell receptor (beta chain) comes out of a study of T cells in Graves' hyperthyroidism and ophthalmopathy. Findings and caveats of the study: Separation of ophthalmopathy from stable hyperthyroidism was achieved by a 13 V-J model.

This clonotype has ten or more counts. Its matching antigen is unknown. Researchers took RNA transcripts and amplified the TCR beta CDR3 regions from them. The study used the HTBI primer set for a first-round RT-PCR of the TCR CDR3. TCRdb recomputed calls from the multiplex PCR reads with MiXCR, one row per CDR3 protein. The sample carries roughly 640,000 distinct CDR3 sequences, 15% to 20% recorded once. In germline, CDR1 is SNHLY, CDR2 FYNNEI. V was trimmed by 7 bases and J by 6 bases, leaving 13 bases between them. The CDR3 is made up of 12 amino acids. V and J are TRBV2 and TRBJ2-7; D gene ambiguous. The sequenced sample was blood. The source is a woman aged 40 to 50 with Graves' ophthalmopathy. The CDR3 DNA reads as TGTGCCAGCACCCCCCGCCCATCCGAGCAGTACTTC. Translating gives CASTPRPSEQYF.